This record looks at one T cell receptor beta chain sequence and its context. This entry comes from a study of blood T cell repertoires in COVID-19. Study background: Acute and convalescent COVID-19 specimens originated in the United States, Italy and Spain. T cells, B-cell-depleted T cells, or PBMCs provided the cDNA or gDNA that served as material.

Adults between roughly 18 and 95 years of age took part from more than 20 US areas. Assignments of participants to cohorts depended upon their own reported clinical history. The data were produced by immunoSEQ multiplex PCR, yet TCRdb's version contains in-frame clones alone and is incomplete. This sample has 200,000 to 300,000 clones; more than 75% occur once, and the top ten carry about 3.3%. Sample: PBMCs or T cells enriched from blood (not recorded which). The receptor comes from a woman aged 35 to 49 with acute COVID-19.

CDR3 bases: TGTGCCAGCAGCCTTGGTTCGAGCACTGAAGCTTTCTTT. This encodes CASSLGSSTEAFF. The chain couples TRBV7-3 to TRBJ1-1; D not certain. CDR3 length: 13 residues. In germline, CDR1 is SGHTA, CDR2 FQGTGA. Trimming removed 5 bases at V and 4 bases at J, with 11 bases between.